The rows below give T cell receptor beta chains drawn from one sample of a study of OX40 agonist ivuxolimab in advanced cancers. Here immunoSEQ multiplex PCR was the method, and the copy in TCRdb shows in-frame clones only, minus some. The sample holds roughly 60,000 clones; 86% are singletons and the top ten take around 2.7%. The input for sequencing was CD4+ or CD8+ T cells sorted from blood, taken in a trial of the OX40 agonist ivuxolimab. The receptors stem from an adult with an advanced solid tumor such as melanoma, head and neck, liver or kidney cancer. Both conserved end residues are part of each CDR3. The D gene is left open where the match is weak. Rows may omit the clone size; those that give it use once, few, many or a size class.

>TRBJ1-1|TRBV7-9|.|.
TGTGCCGTTAGCAGCCGTGGGAACACTGAAGCTTTCTTT
CAVSSRGNTEAFF
>TRBJ1-5|TRBV30|.|.
TGTGCCTGGAGTAAGGGCCGGACAGTACCTCAGCCCCAGCATTTT
CAWSKGRTVPQPQHF
>TRBJ1-5|TRBV2|.|.
TGTGCCAGCAGTTGGACGCAGGGCATTTTGGCGATCAGCCCCCAGCATTTT
CASSWTQGILAISPQHF
>TRBJ2-3|TRBV7-2|once|TRBD2
TGTGCCAGCAGCACCGGGACTAGCGGTATCACAGATACGCAGTATTTT
CASSTGTSGITDTQYF
>TRBJ2-3|TRBV5-1|.|TRBD1
TGCGCCAGCAGCCAGGGGACAGACGCTAGCACAGATACGCAGTATTTT
CASSQGTDASTDTQYF
>TRBJ2-1|TRBV7-2|.|.
TGTGCCAGCAGCTTGACGATTAGCACTGAGCAGTTCTTC
CASSLTISTEQFF
>TRBJ2-2|TRBV6-6|.|.
TGTGCCAGCAGTTACCGGGGTGAGGCCACCGGGGAGCTGTTTTTT
CASSYRGEATGELFF
>TRBJ2-6|TRBV19|.|TRBD1
TGTGCCAGTAGTATTCCGGGACAGGGGGCCAACGTCCTGACTTTC
CASSIPGQGANVLTF
>TRBJ2-3|TRBV6-6|.|.
TGTGCCAGCAGTATGGACGGGGGGCGCACAGATACGCAGTATTTT
CASSMDGGRTDTQYF
>TRBJ2-7|TRBV4-3|.|TRBD2
TGCGCCAGCAGCCGCGGACTAGCGGGGGGTCAGATTTACGAGCAGTACTTC
CASSRGLAGGQIYEQYF
>TRBJ2-7|TRBV5-5|.|.
TGTGCCAGCGGTACCTCGGGGCGATTAACTTCCTACGAGCAGTACTTC
CASGTSGRLTSYEQYF
>TRBJ1-2|TRBV7-2|.|TRBD1
TGTGCCAGCAGCTTAGCGACAGGGAACTATGGCTACACCTTC
CASSLATGNYGYTF
>TRBJ1-3|TRBV7-2|.|TRBD1
TGTGCCAGCAGCTTGAATCAGGGGGCTGGAAACACCATATATTTT
CASSLNQGAGNTIYF
>TRBJ1-1|TRBV10-3|.|TRBD1
TGTGCCATCAGTGAGGCCTCAGGGGGGCAAAGGGGTGAAGCTTTCTTT
CAISEASGGQRGEAFF
>TRBJ2-7|TRBV5-1|.|TRBD1
TGCGCCAGCAGTGGGGGACAGGGAATAGAGCAGTACTTC
CASSGGQGIEQYF
>TRBJ2-1|TRBV28|.|.
TGTGCCAGCAGGGAATACCGGCGCTTGTATAACAATGAGCAGTTCTTC
CASREYRRLYNNEQFF
>TRBJ2-7|TRBV19|.|TRBD1
TGTGCCAGTAGTAATCCTCCGGGACAGGCCTACGAGCAGTACTTC
CASSNPPGQAYEQYF
>TRBJ2-5|TRBV28|.|.
TGTGCCAGCAGTTTAACGACGGGGACAAGGGAAGAGACCCAGTACTTC
CASSLTTGTREETQYF
>TRBJ2-1|TRBV5-4|.|TRBD1
TGTGCCAGCAGCTTCGAAGGGGGCGCGCGGAATGAGCAGTTCTTC
CASSFEGGARNEQFF
>TRBJ1-6|TRBV13|.|.
TGTGCCAGCAGCTTCGCTAATTCACCCCTCCACTTT
CASSFANSPLHF
>TRBJ1-6|TRBV11-1|once|.
TGTGCCAGCAGCTTATCGGGAGACTCACCCCTCCACTTT
CASSLSGDSPLHF
>TRBJ2-3|TRBV21-1|.|.
TGTGCCAGCAGCAAAAAAAGGACCGGGACAACTAGCACAGATACGCAGTATTTT
CASSKKRTGTTSTDTQYF
>TRBJ1-1|TRBV11-2|.|.
TGTGCCAGCAGCCCCGGTCGGCTTCATGAAGCTTTCTTT
CASSPGRLHEAFF
>TRBJ2-5|TRBV30|.|.
TGTGCCTGGAGTGCCGGACAGTCCCAAGAGACCCAGTACTTC
CAWSAGQSQETQYF
>TRBJ1-1|TRBV28|.|TRBD1
TGTGCCAGCAGGCCTCCGGGACAGGGGGAACCTGAAGCTTTCTTT
CASRPPGQGEPEAFF
>TRBJ1-2|TRBV9|.|TRBD1
TGTGCCAGCAGCGTAGCAGGGGGCTATGGCTACACCTTC
CASSVAGGYGYTF
>TRBJ2-7|TRBV7-8|.|.
TGTGCCAGCAGCTTAGGGGGTCAGGACAGCTACGAGCAGTACTTC
CASSLGGQDSYEQYF
>TRBJ1-1|TRBV7-8|.|.
TGTGCCAGCAGCTTGGGTTGGGCGGCGGCTTTCTTT
CASSLGWAAAFF
>TRBJ2-5|TRBV5-4|.|TRBD2
TGTGCCAGCAGCTTATCGACTCAGCGGGGGGGCCGGGAGACCCAGTACTTC
CASSLSTQRGGRETQYF
>TRBJ2-1|TRBV4-3|.|TRBD2
TGCGCCAGCAGCCAAGATCCGCGGGGGGTTTCTTACAATGAGCAGTTCTTC
CASSQDPRGVSYNEQFF
>TRBJ2-2|TRBV5-5|.|TRBD2
TGTGCCAGCAGCCTTATAGCGGGGGCGAACACCGGGGAGCTGTTTTTT
CASSLIAGANTGELFF
>TRBJ1-5|TRBV29-1|.|.
TGCAGCGCCTCCAGGGATGATCAGCCCCAGCATTTT
CSASRDDQPQHF
>TRBJ1-1|TRBV27|.|.
TGTGCCAGCAGTGGCAGGGTTTCGACTGAAGCTTTCTTT
CASSGRVSTEAFF
>TRBJ2-2|TRBV2|few|.
TGTGCCAGCAGTGGGGAGTACAAAGGGGAGCTGTTTTTT
CASSGEYKGELFF
>TRBJ2-2|TRBV9|.|TRBD1
TGTGCCAGCAGCGATTCAGACAGGGTAGGCACCGGGGAGCTGTTTTTT
CASSDSDRVGTGELFF
>TRBJ2-3|TRBV28|.|TRBD1
TGTGCCAGCAGTTCCGCCGGGACAGGGAGCCCAGATACGCAGTATTTT
CASSSAGTGSPDTQYF
>TRBJ2-5|TRBV18|.|.
TGTGCCAGCTCACCACGTCAGGGACCGCCACAAGAGACCCAGTACTTC
CASSPRQGPPQETQYF
>TRBJ1-3|TRBV5-8|.|.
TGTGCCAGCAGCTTGGGAGGGGTGAGCGGAAACACCATATATTTT
CASSLGGVSGNTIYF
>TRBJ2-7|TRBV7-2|few|.
TGTGCCAGCAGGCGTACCCCGGGGGGCCTCAACGAGCAGTACTTC
CASRRTPGGLNEQYF
>TRBJ2-5|TRBV6-4|.|.
TGTGCCAGCAGTATGTCTGGGTTGGAGACCCAGTACTTC
CASSMSGLETQYF
>TRBJ1-4|TRBV6-5|.|.
TGTGCCAGCAGTCTACAGGGTGATGAAAAACTGTTTTTT
CASSLQGDEKLFF
>TRBJ2-5|TRBV19|once|.
TGTGCCAGTAGTATTCAAGAGACCCAGTACTTC
CASSIQETQYF
>TRBJ1-2|TRBV2|few|.
TGTGCCAGCAGAAGGGGGGCAAACTATGGCTACACCTTC
CASRRGANYGYTF
>TRBJ1-6|TRBV5-1|.|TRBD1
TGCGCCAGCAGCTTGGCCGGACCGACAGGGGGGGAATCCCCCCTCCACTTT
CASSLAGPTGGESPLHF
>TRBJ1-5|TRBV19|.|.
TGTGCCAGTAGTATGACAGGCGGAAATCAGCCCCAGCATTTT
CASSMTGGNQPQHF
>TRBJ1-2|TRBV4-1|.|.
TGCGCCAGCAGCCAAGATTGGGCCAGGAACTATGGCTACACCTTC
CASSQDWARNYGYTF
>TRBJ2-4|TRBV4-2|.|TRBD2
TGTGCCAGCAGCCAAGGAGCGGGGGCCGGGAATCACATTCAGTACTTC
CASSQGAGAGNHIQYF